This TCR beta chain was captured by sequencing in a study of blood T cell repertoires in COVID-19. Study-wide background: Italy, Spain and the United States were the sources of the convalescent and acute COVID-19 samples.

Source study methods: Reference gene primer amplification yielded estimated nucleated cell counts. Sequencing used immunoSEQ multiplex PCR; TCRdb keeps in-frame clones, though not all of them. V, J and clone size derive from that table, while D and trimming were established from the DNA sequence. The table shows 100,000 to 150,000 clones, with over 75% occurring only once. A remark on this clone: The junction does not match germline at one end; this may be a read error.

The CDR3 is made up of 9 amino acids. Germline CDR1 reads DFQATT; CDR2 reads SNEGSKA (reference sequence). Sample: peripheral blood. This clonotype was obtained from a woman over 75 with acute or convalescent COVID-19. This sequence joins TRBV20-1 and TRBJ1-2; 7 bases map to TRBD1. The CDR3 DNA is TGCAGTGCTAGAGCGAGGGACAGCTTC. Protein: CSARARDSF.